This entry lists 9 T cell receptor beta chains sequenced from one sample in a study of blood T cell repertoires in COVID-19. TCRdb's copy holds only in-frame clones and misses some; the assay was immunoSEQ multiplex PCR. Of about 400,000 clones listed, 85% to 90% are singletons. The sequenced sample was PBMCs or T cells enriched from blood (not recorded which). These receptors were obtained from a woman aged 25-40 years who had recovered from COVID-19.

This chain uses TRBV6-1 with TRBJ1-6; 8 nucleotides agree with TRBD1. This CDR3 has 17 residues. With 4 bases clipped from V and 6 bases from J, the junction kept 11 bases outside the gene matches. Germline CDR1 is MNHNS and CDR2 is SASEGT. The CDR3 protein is CASSARTGQALNSPLHF. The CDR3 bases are TGTGCCAGCAGTGCCCGGACAGGGCAAGCGCTTAATTCACCCCTCCACTTT.

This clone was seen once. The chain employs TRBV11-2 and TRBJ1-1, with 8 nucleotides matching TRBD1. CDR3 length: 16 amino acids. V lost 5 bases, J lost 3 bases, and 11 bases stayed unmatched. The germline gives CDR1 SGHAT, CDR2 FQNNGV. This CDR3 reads CASSVTGGETDTEAFF. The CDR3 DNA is TGTGCCAGCAGCGTTACAGGGGGTGAAACGGACACTGAAGCTTTCTTT.

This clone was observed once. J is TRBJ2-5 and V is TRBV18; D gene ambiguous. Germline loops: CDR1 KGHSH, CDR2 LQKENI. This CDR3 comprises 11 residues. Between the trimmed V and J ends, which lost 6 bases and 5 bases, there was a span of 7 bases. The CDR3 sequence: CASSNGETQYF. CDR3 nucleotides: TGTGCCAGCTCCAACGGGGAGACCCAGTACTTC.

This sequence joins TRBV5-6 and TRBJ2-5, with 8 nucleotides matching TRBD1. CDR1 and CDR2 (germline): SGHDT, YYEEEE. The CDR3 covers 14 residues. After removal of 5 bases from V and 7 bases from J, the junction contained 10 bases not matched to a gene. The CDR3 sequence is CASRYDRGSGTQYF. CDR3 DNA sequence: TGTGCCAGCAGATACGACAGGGGTAGCGGGACCCAGTACTTC.

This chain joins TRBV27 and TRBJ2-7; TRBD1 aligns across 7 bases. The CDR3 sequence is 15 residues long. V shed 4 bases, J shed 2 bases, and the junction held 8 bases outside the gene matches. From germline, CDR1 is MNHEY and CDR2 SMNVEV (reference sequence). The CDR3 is CASSYAGDSAYEQYF. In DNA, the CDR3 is TGTGCCAGCAGTTACGCCGGGGACAGTGCCTACGAGCAGTACTTC.

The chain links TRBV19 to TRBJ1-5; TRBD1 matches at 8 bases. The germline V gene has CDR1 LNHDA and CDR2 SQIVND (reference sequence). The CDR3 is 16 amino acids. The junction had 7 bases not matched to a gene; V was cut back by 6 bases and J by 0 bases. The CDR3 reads CASSEVGTGSNQPQHF. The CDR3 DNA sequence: TGTGCCAGTAGCGAGGTCGGGACAGGTAGCAATCAGCCCCAGCATTTT.

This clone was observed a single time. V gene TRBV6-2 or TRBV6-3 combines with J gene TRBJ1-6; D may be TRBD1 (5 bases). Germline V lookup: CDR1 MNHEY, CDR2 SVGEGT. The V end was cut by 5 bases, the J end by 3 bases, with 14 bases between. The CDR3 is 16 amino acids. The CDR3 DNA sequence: TGTGCCAGCAGTCTCCTCAGGGAGGGCTATAATTCACCCCTCCACTTT. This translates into CASSLLREGYNSPLHF.

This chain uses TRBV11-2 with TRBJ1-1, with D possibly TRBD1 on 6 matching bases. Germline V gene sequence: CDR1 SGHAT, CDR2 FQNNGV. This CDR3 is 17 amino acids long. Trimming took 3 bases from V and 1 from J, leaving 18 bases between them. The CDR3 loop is CASSLWGPDSSNTEAFF. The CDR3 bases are TGTGCCAGCAGCTTGTGGGGCCCGGACAGTTCGAACACTGAAGCTTTCTTT.

The chain's CDR3 is CASSPDGIGLAANNEQFF. CDR3 in DNA: TGTGCCAGCAGCCCGGACGGAATTGGGCTAGCGGCCAACAATGAGCAGTTCTTC. This chain joins TRBV7-6 and TRBJ2-1; the match to TRBD2 covers 7 bases. Trimming at V came to 5 bases and at J to 5 bases, leaving 18 bases not matched to a gene. This CDR3 has 18 residues. The V gene's germline CDR1 is SGHVS and CDR2 FNYEAQ.